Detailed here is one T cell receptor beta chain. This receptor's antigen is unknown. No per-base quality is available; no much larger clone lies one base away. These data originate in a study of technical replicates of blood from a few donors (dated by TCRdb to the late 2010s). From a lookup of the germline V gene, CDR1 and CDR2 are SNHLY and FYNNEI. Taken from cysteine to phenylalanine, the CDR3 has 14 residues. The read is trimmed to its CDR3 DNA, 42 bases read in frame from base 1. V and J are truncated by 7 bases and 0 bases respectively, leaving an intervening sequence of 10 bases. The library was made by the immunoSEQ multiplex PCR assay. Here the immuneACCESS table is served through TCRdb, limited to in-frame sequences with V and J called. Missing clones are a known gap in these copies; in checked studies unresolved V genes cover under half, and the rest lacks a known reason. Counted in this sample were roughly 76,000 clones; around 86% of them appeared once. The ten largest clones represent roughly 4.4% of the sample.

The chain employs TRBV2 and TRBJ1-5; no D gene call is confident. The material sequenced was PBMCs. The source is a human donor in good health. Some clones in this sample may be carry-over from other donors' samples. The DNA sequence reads TGTGCCAGCACCGATAGAAATAGCAATCAGCCCCAGCATTTT. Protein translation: CASTDRNSNQPQHF.